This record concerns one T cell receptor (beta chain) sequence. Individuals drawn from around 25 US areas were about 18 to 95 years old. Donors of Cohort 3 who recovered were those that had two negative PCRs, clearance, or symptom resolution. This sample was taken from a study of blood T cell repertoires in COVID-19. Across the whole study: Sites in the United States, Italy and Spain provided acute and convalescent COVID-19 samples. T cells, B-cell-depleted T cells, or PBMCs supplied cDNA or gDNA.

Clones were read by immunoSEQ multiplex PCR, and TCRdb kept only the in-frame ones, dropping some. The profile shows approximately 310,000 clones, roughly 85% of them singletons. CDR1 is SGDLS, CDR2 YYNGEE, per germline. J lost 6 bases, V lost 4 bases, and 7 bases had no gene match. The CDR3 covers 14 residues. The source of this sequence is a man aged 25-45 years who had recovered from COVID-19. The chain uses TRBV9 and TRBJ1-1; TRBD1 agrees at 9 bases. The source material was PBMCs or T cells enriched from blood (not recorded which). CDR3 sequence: CASSPTDRGSEAFF. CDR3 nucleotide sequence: TGTGCCAGCAGCCCTACCGACAGGGGGTCTGAAGCTTTCTTT.